This T cell receptor beta chain was obtained from a study of T cells after yellow fever vaccination. As TCR cDNA was made by 5'RACE template switching, a universal primer site and UMIs were added. TCRdb re-called the 5' RACE reads through MiXCR, storing one row per CDR3 protein. The sample contains 300,000 or so distinct CDR3 sequences, 3% to 4.5% of which appear only once. This CDR3 is 16 amino acids long. J was trimmed by 7 bases and V by 2 bases; bases with no gene match: 6. The V gene's germline CDR1 is LGHNA and CDR2 YSLEER. This chain links TRBV4-3 with TRBJ1-6; 9 bases map to TRBD1. This sequence originates from a man aged 18 to 35 who received the YFV17D yellow fever vaccine. This specimen consisted of PBMCs, obtained 5 days after the yellow fever booster vaccination. The CDR3 sequence is CASSQLIGTGNSPLHF. The CDR3, as DNA: TGCGCCAGCAGCCAACTTATCGGGACAGGGAATTCACCCCTCCACTTT.